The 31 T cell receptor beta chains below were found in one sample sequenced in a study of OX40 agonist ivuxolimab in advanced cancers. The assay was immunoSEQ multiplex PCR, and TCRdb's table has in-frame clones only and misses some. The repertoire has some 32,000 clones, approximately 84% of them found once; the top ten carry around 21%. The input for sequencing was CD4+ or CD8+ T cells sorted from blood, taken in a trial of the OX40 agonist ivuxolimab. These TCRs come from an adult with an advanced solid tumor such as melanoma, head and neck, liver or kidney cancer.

DNA for the CDR3: TGTGCCAGCAGCCTCCGGGACGAAGTAGGGGAACTGTTTTTT. It yields the protein CASSLRDEVGELFF. The genes are TRBV9 and TRBJ1-4, with a possible D match to TRBD1 (5 bases). The germline V gene has CDR1 SGDLS and CDR2 YYNGEE. V was cut by 4 bases and J by 12 bases, with 19 bases left in between. The length of the CDR3 is 14 residues.

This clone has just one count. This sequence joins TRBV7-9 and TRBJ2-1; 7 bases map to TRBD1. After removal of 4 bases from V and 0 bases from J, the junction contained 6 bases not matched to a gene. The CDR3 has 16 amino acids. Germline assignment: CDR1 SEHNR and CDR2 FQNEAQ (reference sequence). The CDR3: CASSSTDRPSYNEQFF. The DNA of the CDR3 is TGTGCCAGCAGCTCCACGGACAGGCCCTCCTACAATGAGCAGTTCTTC.

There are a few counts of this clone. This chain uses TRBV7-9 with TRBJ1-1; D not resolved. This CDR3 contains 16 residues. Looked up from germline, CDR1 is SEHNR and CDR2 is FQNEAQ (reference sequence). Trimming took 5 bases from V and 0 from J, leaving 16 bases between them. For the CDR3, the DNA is TGTGCCAGCAGCCTCCAAAACCGGGCTCTGAACACTGAAGCTTTCTTT. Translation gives CASSLQNRALNTEAFF. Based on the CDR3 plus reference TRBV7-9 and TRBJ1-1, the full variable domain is DTGVSQNPRHKITKRGQNVTFRCDPISEHNRLYWYRQTLGQGPEFLTYFQNEAQLEKSRLLSDRFSAERPKGSFSTLEIQRTEQGDSAMYLCASSLQNRALNTEAFFGQGTRLTVV.

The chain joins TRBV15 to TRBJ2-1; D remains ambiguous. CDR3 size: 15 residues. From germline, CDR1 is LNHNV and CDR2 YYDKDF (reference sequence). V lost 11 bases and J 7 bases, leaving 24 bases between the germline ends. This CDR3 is CAVRSGPLSRNEQFF. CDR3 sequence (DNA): TGTGCCGTTCGGTCGGGTCCCCTCAGTAGGAATGAGCAGTTCTTC.

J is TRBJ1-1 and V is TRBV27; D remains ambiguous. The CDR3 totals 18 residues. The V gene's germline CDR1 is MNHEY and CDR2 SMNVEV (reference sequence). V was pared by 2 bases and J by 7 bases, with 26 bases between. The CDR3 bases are TGTGCCAGCAGTTTACGGGCCTACAAAACCGTGCCTACGATTGAAGCTTTCTTT. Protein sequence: CASSLRAYKTVPTIEAFF.

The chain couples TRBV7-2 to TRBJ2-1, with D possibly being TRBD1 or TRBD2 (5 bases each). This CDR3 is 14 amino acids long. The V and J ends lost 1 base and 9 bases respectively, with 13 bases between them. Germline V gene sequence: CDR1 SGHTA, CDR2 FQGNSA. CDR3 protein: CASSLGVTRGEQFF. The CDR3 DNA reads TGTGCCAGCAGCTTAGGGGTTACTAGGGGTGAGCAGTTCTTC.

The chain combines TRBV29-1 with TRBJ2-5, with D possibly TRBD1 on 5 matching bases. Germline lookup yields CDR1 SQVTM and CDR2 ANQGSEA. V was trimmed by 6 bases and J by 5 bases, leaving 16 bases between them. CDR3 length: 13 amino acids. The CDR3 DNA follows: TGCAGCGTGGTATATGGGGCCGAGGAGACCCAGTACTTC. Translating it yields CSVVYGAEETQYF.

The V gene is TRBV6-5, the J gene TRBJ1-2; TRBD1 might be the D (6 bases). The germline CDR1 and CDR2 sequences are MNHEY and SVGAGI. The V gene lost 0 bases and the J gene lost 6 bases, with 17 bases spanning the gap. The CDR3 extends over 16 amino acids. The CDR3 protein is CASSYSSPQGPDGYTF. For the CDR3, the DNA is TGTGCCAGCAGTTACTCGAGTCCGCAGGGGCCGGATGGCTACACCTTC.

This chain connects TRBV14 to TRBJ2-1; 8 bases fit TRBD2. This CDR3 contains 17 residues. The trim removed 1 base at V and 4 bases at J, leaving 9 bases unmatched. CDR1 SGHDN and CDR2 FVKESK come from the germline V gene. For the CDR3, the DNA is TGTGCCAGCAGCCAAGTTCGGGAGGGCCGACTTTACAATGAGCAGTTCTTC. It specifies CASSQVREGRLYNEQFF. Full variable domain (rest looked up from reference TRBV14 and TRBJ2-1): EAGVTQFPSHSVIEKGQTVTLRCDPISGHDNLYWYRRVMGKEIKFLLHFVKESKQDESGMPNNRFLAERTGGTYSTLKVQPAELEDSGVYFCASSQVREGRLYNEQFFGPGTRLTVL.

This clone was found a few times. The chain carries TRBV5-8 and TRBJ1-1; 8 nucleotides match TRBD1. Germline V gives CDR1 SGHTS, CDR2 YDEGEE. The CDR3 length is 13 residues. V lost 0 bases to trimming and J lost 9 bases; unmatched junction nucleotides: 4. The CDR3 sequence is CASSLAQGGQAFF. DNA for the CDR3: TGTGCCAGCAGCTTGGCACAGGGGGGACAAGCTTTCTTT.

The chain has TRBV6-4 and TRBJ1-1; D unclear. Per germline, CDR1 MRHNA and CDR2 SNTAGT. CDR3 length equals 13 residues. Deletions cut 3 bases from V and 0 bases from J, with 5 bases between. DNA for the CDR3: TGTGCCAGCAGTGAGGAGATGAACACTGAAGCTTTCTTT. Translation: CASSEEMNTEAFF.

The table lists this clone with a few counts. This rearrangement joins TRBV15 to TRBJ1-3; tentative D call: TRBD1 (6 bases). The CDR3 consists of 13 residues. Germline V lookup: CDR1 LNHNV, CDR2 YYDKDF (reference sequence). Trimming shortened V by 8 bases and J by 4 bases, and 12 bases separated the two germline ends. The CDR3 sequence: CATQRTAGNTIYF. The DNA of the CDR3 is TGTGCCACCCAGAGGACAGCAGGAAACACCATATATTTT.

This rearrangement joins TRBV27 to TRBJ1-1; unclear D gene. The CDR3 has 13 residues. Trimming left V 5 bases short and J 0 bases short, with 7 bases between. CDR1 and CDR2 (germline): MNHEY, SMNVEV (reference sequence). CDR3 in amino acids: CASSATVNTEAFF. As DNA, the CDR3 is TGTGCCAGCAGTGCGACGGTGAACACTGAAGCTTTCTTT.

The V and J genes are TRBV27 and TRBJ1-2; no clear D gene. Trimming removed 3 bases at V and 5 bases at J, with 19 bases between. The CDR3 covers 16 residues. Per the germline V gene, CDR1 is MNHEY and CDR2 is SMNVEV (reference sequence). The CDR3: CASSLTGRIAEYGYTF. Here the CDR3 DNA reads TGTGCCAGCAGTTTGACCGGACGAATCGCTGAGTATGGCTACACCTTC.

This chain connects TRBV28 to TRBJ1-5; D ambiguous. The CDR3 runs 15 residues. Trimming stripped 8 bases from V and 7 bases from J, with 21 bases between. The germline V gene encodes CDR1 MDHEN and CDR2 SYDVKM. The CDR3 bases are TGTGCCAGCGGCAAGTGGCACGCGAGTAGGCAGCCCCAGCATTTT. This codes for CASGKWHASRQPQHF.

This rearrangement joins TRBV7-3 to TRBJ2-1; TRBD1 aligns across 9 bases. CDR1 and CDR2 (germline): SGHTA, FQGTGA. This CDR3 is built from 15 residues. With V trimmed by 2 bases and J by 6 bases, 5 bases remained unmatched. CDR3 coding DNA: TGTGCCAGCAGCTTAGGACAGGGGAGTATCAATGAGCAGTTCTTC. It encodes CASSLGQGSINEQFF.

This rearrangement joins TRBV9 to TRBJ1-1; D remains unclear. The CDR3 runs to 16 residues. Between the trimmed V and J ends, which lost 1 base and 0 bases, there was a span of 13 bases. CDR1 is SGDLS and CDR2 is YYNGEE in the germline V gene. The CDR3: CASSVPSLGVNTEAFF. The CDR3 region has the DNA TGTGCCAGCAGCGTACCCTCTCTGGGAGTGAACACTGAAGCTTTCTTT.

The CDR3 here is CASSLTPLDRREQYF. CDR3 DNA sequence: TGTGCCAGCAGTTTAACCCCCCTGGACAGGAGAGAGCAGTACTTC. The chain employs TRBV28 and TRBJ2-7, with 7 bases matching TRBD1. CDR1 MDHEN and CDR2 SYDVKM come from the germline V gene. The CDR3 has 15 amino acids. V lost 2 bases and J lost 7; bases outside the gene matches: 11.

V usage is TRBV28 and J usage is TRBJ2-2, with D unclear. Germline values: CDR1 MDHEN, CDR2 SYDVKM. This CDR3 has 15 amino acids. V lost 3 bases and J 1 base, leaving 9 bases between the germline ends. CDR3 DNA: TGTGCCAGCAGTTTTGGTCAGGAGAACACCGGGGAGCTGTTTTTT. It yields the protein CASSFGQENTGELFF.

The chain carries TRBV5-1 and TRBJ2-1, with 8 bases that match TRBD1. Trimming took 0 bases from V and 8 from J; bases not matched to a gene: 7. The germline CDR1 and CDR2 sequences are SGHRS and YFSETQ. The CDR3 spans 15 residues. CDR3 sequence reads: CASSLVQGARDEQFF. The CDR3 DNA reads TGCGCCAGCAGCTTGGTTCAGGGGGCGCGGGATGAGCAGTTCTTC.

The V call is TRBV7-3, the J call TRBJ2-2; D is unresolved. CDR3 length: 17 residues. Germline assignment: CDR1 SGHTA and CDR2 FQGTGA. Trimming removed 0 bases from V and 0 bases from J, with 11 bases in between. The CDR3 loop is CASSLTRRTANTGELFF. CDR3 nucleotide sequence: TGTGCCAGCAGCTTAACGCGGCGTACCGCGAACACCGGGGAGCTGTTTTTT.

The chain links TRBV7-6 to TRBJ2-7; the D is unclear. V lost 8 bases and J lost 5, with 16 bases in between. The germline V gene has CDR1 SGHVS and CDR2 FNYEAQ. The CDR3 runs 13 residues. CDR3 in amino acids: CASGVSPTHEQYF. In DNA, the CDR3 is TGTGCCAGCGGCGTGAGCCCGACCCACGAGCAGTACTTC.

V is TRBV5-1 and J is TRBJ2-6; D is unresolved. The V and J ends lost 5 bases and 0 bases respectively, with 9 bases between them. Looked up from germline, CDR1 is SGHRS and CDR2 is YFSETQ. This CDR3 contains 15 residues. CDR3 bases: TGCGCCAGCAGGGTTTCGAGCTCTGGGGCCAACGTCCTGACTTTC. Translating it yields CASRVSSSGANVLTF.

CDR3 nucleotides: TGTGCCAGCAGCTTAGGCAGGGGGTATAACAATGAGCAGTTCTTC. The encoded protein is CASSLGRGYNNEQFF. The genes are TRBV7-3 and TRBJ2-1; 7 bases are shared with TRBD1. The CDR3 extends over 15 amino acids. Germline trimming cut 2 bases from V and 5 bases from J; bases unmatched to any gene: 6. Germline V gene lookup returns CDR1 SGHTA and CDR2 FQGTGA.

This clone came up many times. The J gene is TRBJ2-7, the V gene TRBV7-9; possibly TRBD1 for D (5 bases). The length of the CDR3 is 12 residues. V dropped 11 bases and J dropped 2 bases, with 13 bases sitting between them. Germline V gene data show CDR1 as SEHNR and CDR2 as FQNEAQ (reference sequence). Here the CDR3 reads CASTALTYEQYF. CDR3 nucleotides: TGTGCCTCGACAGCCCTAACCTACGAGCAGTACTTC.

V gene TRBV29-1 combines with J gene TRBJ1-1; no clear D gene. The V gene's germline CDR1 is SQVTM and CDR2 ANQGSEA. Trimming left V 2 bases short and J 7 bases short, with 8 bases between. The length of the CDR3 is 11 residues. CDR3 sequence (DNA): TGCAGCGTTGAAACGGGAGGTGAAGCTTTCTTT. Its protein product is CSVETGGEAFF.

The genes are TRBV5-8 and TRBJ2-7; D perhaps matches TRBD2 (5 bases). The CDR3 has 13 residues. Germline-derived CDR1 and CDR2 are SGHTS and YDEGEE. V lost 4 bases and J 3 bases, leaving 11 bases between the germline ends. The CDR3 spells CASSLGRDYEQYF. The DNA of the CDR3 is TGTGCCAGCAGCCTCGGACGGGACTACGAGCAGTACTTC.

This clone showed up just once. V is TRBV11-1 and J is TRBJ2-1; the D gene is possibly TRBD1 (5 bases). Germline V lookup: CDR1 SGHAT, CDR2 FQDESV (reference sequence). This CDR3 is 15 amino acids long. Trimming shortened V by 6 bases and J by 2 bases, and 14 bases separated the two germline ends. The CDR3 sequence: CASSSQGSPYNEQFF. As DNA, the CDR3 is TGTGCCAGCAGTTCCCAGGGTTCCCCCTACAATGAGCAGTTCTTC.

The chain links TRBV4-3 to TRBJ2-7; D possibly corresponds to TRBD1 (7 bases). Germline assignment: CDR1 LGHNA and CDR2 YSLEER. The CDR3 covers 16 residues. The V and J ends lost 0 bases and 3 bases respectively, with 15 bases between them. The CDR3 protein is CASSQDITGEVYEQYF. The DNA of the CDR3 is TGCGCCAGCAGCCAAGATATAACAGGGGAGGTCTACGAGCAGTACTTC.

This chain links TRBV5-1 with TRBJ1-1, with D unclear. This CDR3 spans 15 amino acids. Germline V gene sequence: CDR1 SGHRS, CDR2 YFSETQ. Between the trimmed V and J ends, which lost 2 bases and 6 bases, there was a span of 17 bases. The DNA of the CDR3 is TGCGCCAGCAGCTTATGGGATCGGGTTCAGGCTGAAGCTTTCTTT. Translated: CASSLWDRVQAEAFF.

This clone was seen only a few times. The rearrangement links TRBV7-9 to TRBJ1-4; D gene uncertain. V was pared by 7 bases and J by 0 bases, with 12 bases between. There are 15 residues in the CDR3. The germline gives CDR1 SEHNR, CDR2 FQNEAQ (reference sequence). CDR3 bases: TGTGCCAGCACCCCATACAGTGCAACTAATGAAAAACTGTTTTTT. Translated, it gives CASTPYSATNEKLFF.